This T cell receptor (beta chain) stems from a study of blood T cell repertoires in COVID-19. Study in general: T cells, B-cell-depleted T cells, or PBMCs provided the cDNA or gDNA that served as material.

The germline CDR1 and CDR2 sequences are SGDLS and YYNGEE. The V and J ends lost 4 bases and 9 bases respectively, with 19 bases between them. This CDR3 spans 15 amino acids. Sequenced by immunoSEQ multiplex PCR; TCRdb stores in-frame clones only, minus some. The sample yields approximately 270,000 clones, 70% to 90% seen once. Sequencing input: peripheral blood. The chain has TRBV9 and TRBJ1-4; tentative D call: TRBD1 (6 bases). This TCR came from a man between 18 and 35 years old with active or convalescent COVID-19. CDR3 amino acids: CASSPADSRGQKLFF. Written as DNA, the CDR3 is TGTGCCAGCAGCCCCGCGGACAGCCGCGGGCAAAAACTGTTTTTT.